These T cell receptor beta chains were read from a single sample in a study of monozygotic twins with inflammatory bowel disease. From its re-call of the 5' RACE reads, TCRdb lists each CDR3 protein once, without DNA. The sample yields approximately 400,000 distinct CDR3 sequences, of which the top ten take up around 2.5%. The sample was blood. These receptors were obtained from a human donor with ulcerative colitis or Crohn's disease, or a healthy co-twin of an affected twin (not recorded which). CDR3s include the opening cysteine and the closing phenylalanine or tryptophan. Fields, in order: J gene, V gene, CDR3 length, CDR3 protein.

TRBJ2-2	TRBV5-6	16	CASTPTGTGGIRELFF
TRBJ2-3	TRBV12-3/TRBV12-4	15	CASRRSGGTRDTQYF
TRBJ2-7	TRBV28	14	CASSWGGPPYEQYF
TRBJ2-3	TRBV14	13	CASRPHQADTQYF
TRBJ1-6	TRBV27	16	CASSPWDRGGNSPLHF
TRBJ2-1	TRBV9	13	CAGSVEPRGEQFF
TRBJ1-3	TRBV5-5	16	CASSPRGRNSGNTIYF
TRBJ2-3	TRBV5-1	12	CASSLGGNTQYF
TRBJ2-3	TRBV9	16	CASSGGPDSYTDTQYF
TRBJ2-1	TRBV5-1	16	CASSFGLAGPYNEQFF
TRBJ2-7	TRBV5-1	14	CASRLQDRAHEQYF
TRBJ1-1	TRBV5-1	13	CASSRDASTEAFF
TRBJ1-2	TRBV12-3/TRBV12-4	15	CASSLGDRDLYGYTF